The sequence of this TCR beta chain was determined in a study of cytomegalovirus exposure and HLA in healthy donors. Background on the study: From HLA-typed donors, an early data release held about 92 million unique TCRs. Study-wide findings and caveats: TCR beta chains associated with HLA were, in a later analysis, more clonally expanded than equally common others. Some public TCRs appeared in many individuals, while most sequences were rare. The authors listed 150 or so TCR beta chains as cytomegalovirus-associated.

In regard to this clone: The antigen is undetermined.

CDR1 and CDR2 from the germline V gene are SGHRS and YFSETQ. V lost 0 bases and J lost 2, with 6 bases in between. The CDR3 runs 13 residues. PCR was performed using 60 Vbeta and 13 Jbeta primers. Sequenced by immunoSEQ multiplex PCR; TCRdb stores in-frame clones only, minus some. The sample lists about 110,000 clones, roughly 73% occurring once. The receptor was isolated from a woman aged 40 to 50 in good health and CMV-seropositive. V and J are TRBV5-1 and TRBJ2-7; no firm D call. The sample was PBMCs. CDR3 amino acids: CASSLEAAYEQYF. The CDR3 DNA follows: TGCGCCAGCAGCTTGGAGGCGGCCTACGAGCAGTACTTC.